Reported below is one TCR beta chain. This entry belongs to a study of T cells in narcolepsy. Data came from immunoSEQ multiplex PCR; TCRdb stores just in-frame clones and leaves some out. The profile shows 28,000 or so clones, 82% of them singletons. V was clipped by 3 bases and J by 2 bases, with 7 bases between them. This CDR3 spans 12 amino acids. CDR1 and CDR2 from the germline V gene are SQVTM and ANQGSEA. The source material was CD45RA- memory CD4+ T cells from PBMCs. J is TRBJ1-1 and V is TRBV29-1; D uncertain. The receptor comes from a human donor with narcolepsy. The CDR3 sequence is CSVDRANTEAFF. The DNA of the CDR3 is TGCAGCGTTGACAGAGCAAACACTGAAGCTTTCTTT.